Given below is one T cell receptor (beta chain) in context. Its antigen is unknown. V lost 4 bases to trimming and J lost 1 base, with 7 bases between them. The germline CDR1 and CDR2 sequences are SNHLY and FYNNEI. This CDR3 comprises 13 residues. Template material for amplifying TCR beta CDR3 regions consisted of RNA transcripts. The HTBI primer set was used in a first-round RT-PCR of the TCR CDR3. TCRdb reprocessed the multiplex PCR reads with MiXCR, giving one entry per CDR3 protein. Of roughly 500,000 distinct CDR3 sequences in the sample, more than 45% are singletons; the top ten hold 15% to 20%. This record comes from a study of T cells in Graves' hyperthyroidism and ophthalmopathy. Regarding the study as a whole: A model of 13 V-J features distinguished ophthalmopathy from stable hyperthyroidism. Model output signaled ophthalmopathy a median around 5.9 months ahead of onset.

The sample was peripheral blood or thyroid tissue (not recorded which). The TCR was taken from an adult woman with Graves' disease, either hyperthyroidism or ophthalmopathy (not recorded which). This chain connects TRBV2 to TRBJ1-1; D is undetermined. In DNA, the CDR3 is TGTGCCAGCAGTGGGGATCCGAACACTGAAGCTTTCTTT. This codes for CASSGDPNTEAFF.